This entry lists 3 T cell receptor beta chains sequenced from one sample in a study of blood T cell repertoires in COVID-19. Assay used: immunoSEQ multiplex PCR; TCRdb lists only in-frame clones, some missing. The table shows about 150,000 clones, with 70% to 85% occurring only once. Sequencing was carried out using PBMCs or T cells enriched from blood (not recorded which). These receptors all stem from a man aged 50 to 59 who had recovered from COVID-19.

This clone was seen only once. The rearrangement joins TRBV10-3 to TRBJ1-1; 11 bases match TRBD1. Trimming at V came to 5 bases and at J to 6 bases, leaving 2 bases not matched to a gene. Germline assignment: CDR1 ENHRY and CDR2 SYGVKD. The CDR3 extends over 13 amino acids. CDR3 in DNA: TGTGCCATCAGTCCGGGACAGGGGGCTGAAGCTTTCTTT. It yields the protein CAISPGQGAEAFF.

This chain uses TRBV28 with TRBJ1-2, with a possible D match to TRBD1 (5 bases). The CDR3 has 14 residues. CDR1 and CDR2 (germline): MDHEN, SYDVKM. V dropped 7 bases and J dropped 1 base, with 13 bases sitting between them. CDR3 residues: CASTPWGDNYGYTF. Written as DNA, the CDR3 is TGTGCCAGCACTCCGTGGGGGGATAACTATGGCTACACCTTC.

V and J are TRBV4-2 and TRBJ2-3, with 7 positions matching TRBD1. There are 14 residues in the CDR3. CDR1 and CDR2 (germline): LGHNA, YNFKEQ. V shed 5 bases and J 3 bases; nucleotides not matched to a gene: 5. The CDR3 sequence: CASSIDRATDTQYF. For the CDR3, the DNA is TGTGCCAGCAGCATAGACAGGGCGACAGATACGCAGTATTTT.